The next 21 T cell receptor beta chains were all read from a single sample in a study of cytomegalovirus exposure and HLA in healthy donors. 13 Jbeta primers and 60 Vbeta primers were used for the PCR. The data were produced by immunoSEQ multiplex PCR, yet TCRdb's version contains in-frame clones alone and is incomplete. This table has 180,000 or so clones, roughly 80% appearing once. The material sequenced was PBMCs. These receptors were collected from a woman aged 18-30 years in good health and CMV-seronegative.

This clone was recorded once. The chain combines TRBV28 with TRBJ2-1; 7 bases line up with TRBD1. The CDR3 consists of 15 residues. CDR1 and CDR2 (germline): MDHEN, SYDVKM. With 6 bases clipped from V and 3 bases from J, the junction kept 8 bases outside the gene matches. The CDR3 protein is CASSLRTGYYNEQFF. In DNA form, the CDR3 reads TGTGCCAGCAGCCTAAGGACAGGTTACTACAATGAGCAGTTCTTC.

This clone was picked up a small number of times. In nucleotides, the CDR3 is TGCGCCAGCAGCATTAACAGGGAAGGGGGACTGTTTTTT. It translates to CASSINREGGLFF. This rearrangement joins TRBV5-1 to TRBJ1-4; D is possibly TRBD1 (6 bases). V lost 4 bases and J lost 13, with 17 bases in between. Germline lookup yields CDR1 SGHRS and CDR2 YFSETQ. The CDR3 runs to 13 residues.

This clone appeared a few times. The rearrangement uses TRBV10-3 and TRBJ2-7; 10 nucleotides line up with TRBD1. This CDR3 contains 13 residues. V was pared by 6 bases and J by 6 bases, with 5 bases of the junction left unmatched. Germline V gene lookup returns CDR1 ENHRY and CDR2 SYGVKD. The CDR3 DNA is TGTGCCATCAGGGGGACAGGGGAGTTCGAGCAGTACTTC. Encoded protein: CAIRGTGEFEQYF.

This clone turned up a few times. The same CDR3 is also encoded by other DNA sequences in this sample. The genes are TRBV7-2 and TRBJ1-5; D is perhaps TRBD1 (5 bases). In germline, CDR1 is SGHTA, CDR2 FQGNSA. V was clipped by 0 bases and J by 5 bases, with 11 bases between them. The CDR3 contains 15 residues. The CDR3 bases are TGTGCCAGCAGCTTAGCGTCTGGGGGGGATCAGCCCCAGCATTTT. Encoded protein: CASSLASGGDQPQHF.

This clone appeared once. V and J are TRBV10-1 and TRBJ1-1; D perhaps matches TRBD1 (6 bases). The CDR3 loop spans 13 amino acids. V was pared by 2 bases and J by 8 bases, with 12 bases between. Germline V gene data show CDR1 as WNHNN and CDR2 as SYGVQD (reference sequence). The CDR3 DNA is TGCGCCAGCAGTGAGGCCGGGGGGCGGGAAGCTTTCTTT. Its protein product is CASSEAGGREAFF.

The chain has TRBV28 and TRBJ1-2; no definite D call. Germline V gene lookup returns CDR1 MDHEN and CDR2 SYDVKM. V was clipped by 2 bases and J by 6 bases, with 7 bases between them. This CDR3 comprises 12 residues. DNA for the CDR3: TGTGCCAGCAGTTTACGGGGAAATGGCTACACCTTC. This encodes CASSLRGNGYTF.

CDR3 sequence reads: CASSPNRLAYEQYF. The CDR3 DNA sequence: TGTGCCAGCAGCCCCAACCGGCTAGCTTACGAGCAGTACTTC. V and J are TRBV5-4 and TRBJ2-7; maybe TRBD2 (5 bases). The germline CDR1 and CDR2 sequences are SGHNT and YYREEE (reference sequence). The CDR3 loop spans 14 amino acids. Trimming pared 4 bases from V and 4 bases from J, leaving 15 bases between.

The chain has TRBV25-1 and TRBJ2-5; tentatively, D is TRBD1 (6 bases). The end of the DNA aligns better with TRBJ2-7, so the J call may be wrong. The length of the CDR3 is 13 residues. In germline, CDR1 is MGHDK, CDR2 SYGVNS. The DNA for the CDR3 is TGTGCCAGCAGTGAGCCGGACAGAGACGAGCAGTACTTC. Its protein product is CASSEPDRDEQYF.

The rearrangement uses TRBV5-1 and TRBJ2-7; 10 bases fit TRBD1. The germline CDR1 and CDR2 sequences are SGHRS and YFSETQ. Trimming at V came to 2 bases and at J to 4 bases, leaving 3 bases not matched to a gene. This CDR3 has 14 amino acids. The CDR3 DNA is TGCGCCAGCAGCTTCGGACAGGGGGGATACGAGCAGTACTTC. The encoded protein is CASSFGQGGYEQYF.

This clone was detected a few times. The rearrangement uses TRBV25-1 and TRBJ1-1; TRBD1 matches at 8 bases. The length of the CDR3 is 15 residues. The germline V gene encodes CDR1 MGHDK and CDR2 SYGVNS. Trimming removed 2 bases from V and 1 base from J; junction bases left unmatched: 3. CDR3 region: CASSESGQGNTEAFF. The CDR3 region has the DNA TGTGCCAGCAGTGAAAGTGGACAGGGGAACACTGAAGCTTTCTTT. The variable domain in full, completed from reference TRBV25-1 and TRBJ1-1, reads EADIYQTPRYLVIGTGKKITLECSQTMGHDKMYWYQQDPGMELHLIHYSYGVNSTEKGDLSSESTVSRIRTEHFPLTLESARPSHTSQYLCASSESGQGNTEAFFGQGTRLTVV.

The chain carries TRBV4-3 and TRBJ2-2; the D is unclear. In germline, CDR1 is LGHNA, CDR2 YSLEER. Trimming stripped 1 base from V and 5 bases from J, with 17 bases between. This CDR3 spans 17 amino acids. The CDR3 sequence: CASSQVFPFPRTGELFF. The CDR3 DNA is TGCGCCAGCAGCCAAGTATTCCCCTTCCCTAGAACCGGGGAGCTGTTTTTT.

This chain uses TRBV10-2 with TRBJ2-2; D is perhaps TRBD2 (5 bases). Germline V gives CDR1 WSHSY, CDR2 SAAADI. Trimming took off 7 bases at V and 4 bases at J, with 19 bases between the two ends. The CDR3 covers 16 residues. CDR3 sequence reads: CASIDLRDGVTGELFF. The CDR3, as DNA: TGCGCCAGCATAGACCTTCGAGACGGGGTCACCGGGGAGCTGTTTTTT.

J is TRBJ2-5 and V is TRBV5-1; D not certain. The germline V gene encodes CDR1 SGHRS and CDR2 YFSETQ. The CDR3 runs to 14 residues. The ends were cut back, 0 bases at V and 7 bases at J, with 13 bases in the middle. In DNA, the CDR3 is TGCGCCAGCAGCTTGGATCCTAGTTCTGGGACCCAGTACTTC. Its protein product is CASSLDPSSGTQYF. Full variable domain (missing parts from reference TRBV5-1 and TRBJ2-5): KAGVTQTPRYLIKTRGQQVTLSCSPISGHRSVSWYQQTPGQGLQFLFEYFSETQRNKGNFPGRFSGRQFSNSRSEMNVSTLELGDSALYLCASSLDPSSGTQYFGPGTRLLVL.

The chain combines TRBV5-6 with TRBJ2-3; 9 bases are shared with TRBD1. This CDR3 region has 16 residues. Germline V gives CDR1 SGHDT, CDR2 YYEEEE. With 1 base clipped from V and 4 bases from J, the junction kept 7 bases outside the gene matches. The DNA of the CDR3 is TGTGCCAGCAGCTTGCTCTCGGGACAGGGACCAGATACGCAGTATTTT. Translating gives CASSLLSGQGPDTQYF.

The chain joins TRBV11-2 to TRBJ1-1; D is unresolved. CDR3 length: 13 residues. V was cut by 0 bases and J by 4 bases, with 6 bases left in between. Germline V gene data show CDR1 as SGHAT and CDR2 as FQNNGV. The CDR3 DNA is TGTGCCAGCAGCTTAGAAGCGGGCACTGAAGCTTTCTTT. The encoded protein is CASSLEAGTEAFF. Supplemented by reference TRBV11-2 and TRBJ1-1, the full variable domain reads EAGVAQSPRYKIIEKRQSVAFWCNPISGHATLYWYQQILGQGPKLLIQFQNNGVVDDSQLPKDRFSAERLKGVDSTLKIQPAKLEDSAVYLCASSLEAGTEAFFGQGTRLTVV.

The CDR3 nucleotides are TGTGCCGGCTTGGAGGCTAGCGGGTCCTACAATGAGCAGTTCTTC. It specifies CAGLEASGSYNEQFF. The chain joins TRBV7-2 to TRBJ2-1, with 8 bases that match TRBD2. V gave up 11 bases and J gave up 1 base; unmatched junction bases: 10. CDR3 size: 15 residues. In germline, CDR1 is SGHTA, CDR2 FQGNSA.

The chain carries TRBV29-1 and TRBJ1-3; tentative D call: TRBD1 (5 bases). The germline gives CDR1 SQVTM, CDR2 ANQGSEA. The CDR3 is 14 amino acids. Trimming pared 4 bases from V and 1 base from J, leaving 11 bases between. Here the CDR3 reads CSVGTSNSGNTIYF. CDR3 sequence (DNA): TGCAGCGTTGGGACATCAAATTCTGGAAACACCATATATTTT.

This clone was recorded a few times. This chain links TRBV7-6 with TRBJ1-5; D not certain. This CDR3 is 13 amino acids long. V dropped 3 bases and J dropped 4 bases, with 7 bases sitting between them. Germline loops: CDR1 SGHVS, CDR2 FNYEAQ. CDR3 in amino acids: CASSFGINQPQHF. The CDR3 DNA sequence: TGTGCCAGCAGCTTCGGGATTAATCAGCCCCAGCATTTT.

The rearrangement joins TRBV14 to TRBJ2-5, with 8 bases aligning to TRBD2. Germline V gives CDR1 SGHDN, CDR2 FVKESK. The CDR3 has 18 residues. The V segment lost 4 bases and the J segment 5 bases; nucleotides outside the gene matches: 18. The CDR3: CASSPSPGLGEGRETQYF. In DNA form, the CDR3 reads TGTGCCAGCAGCCCCTCTCCGGGACTAGGGGAGGGGAGGGAGACCCAGTACTTC.

The chain employs TRBV6-1 and TRBJ2-5, with D possibly being TRBD2 (6 bases). The CDR3 is made up of 16 amino acids. The V gene's germline CDR1 is MNHNS and CDR2 SASEGT. V lost 4 bases and J lost 4, with 19 bases in between. The CDR3 bases are TGTGCCAGCAGTGGGGGGGTGCGGCTTCAGGGAGAGACCCAGTACTTC. This codes for CASSGGVRLQGETQYF.

This sequence joins TRBV5-6 and TRBJ2-1; a weak D match, TRBD2 (5 bases). The CDR3 is made up of 16 amino acids. CDR1 SGHDT and CDR2 YYEEEE come from the germline V gene. The V gene lost 2 bases and the J gene lost 4 bases, with 16 bases spanning the gap. The CDR3 sequence is CASSFQRASGYNEQFF. The CDR3 bases are TGTGCCAGCAGCTTCCAGAGGGCCTCCGGGTACAATGAGCAGTTCTTC.